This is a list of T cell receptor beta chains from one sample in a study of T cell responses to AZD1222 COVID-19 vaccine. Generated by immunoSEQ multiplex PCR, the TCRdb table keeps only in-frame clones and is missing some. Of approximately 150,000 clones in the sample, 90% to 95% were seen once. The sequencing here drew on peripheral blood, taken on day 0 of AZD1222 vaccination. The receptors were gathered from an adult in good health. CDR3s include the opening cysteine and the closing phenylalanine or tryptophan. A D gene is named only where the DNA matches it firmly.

CASKGVGNTEAFF,TGTGCCAGCAAGGGGGTAGGGAACACTGAAGCTTTCTTT,.,TRBJ1-1,TRBV6-5
CASSSTYYGYTF,TGTGCCAGCAGCTCGACCTATTATGGCTACACCTTC,.,TRBJ1-2,TRBV6-2/TRBV6-3
CASSLGATQAGWGTGELFF,TGTGCCAGCAGCTTAGGGGCTACCCAAGCGGGATGGGGAACCGGGGAGCTGTTTTTT,TRBD2,TRBJ2-2,TRBV7-2
CASRKQAATEAFF,TGTGCCAGCAGGAAACAGGCAGCCACTGAAGCTTTCTTT,.,TRBJ1-1,TRBV27
CATSDLAGTLTDTQYF,TGTGCCACCAGTGACCTAGCGGGGACGCTCACAGATACGCAGTATTTT,TRBD2,TRBJ2-3,TRBV24-1
CATSGGTANQPQHF,TGTGCCACCAGTGGTGGGACGGCCAATCAGCCCCAGCATTTT,.,TRBJ1-5,TRBV24-1
CASSLDPGTRITDTQYF,TGTGCCAGCAGCTTAGATCCTGGGACCCGCATCACAGATACGCAGTATTTT,.,TRBJ2-3,TRBV11-2
CASSPSWGRNYEQYF,TGTGCCAGCAGCCCCTCGTGGGGAAGGAACTACGAGCAGTACTTC,.,TRBJ2-7,TRBV6-5
CAWKQGAGQPQHF,TGTGCCTGGAAACAGGGGGCTGGGCAGCCCCAGCATTTT,TRBD1,TRBJ1-5,TRBV30
CASSGSSYEQYF,TGTGCCAGCAGCGGCTCATCCTACGAGCAGTACTTC,.,TRBJ2-7,TRBV9
CAISEGGPSSYNEQFF,TGTGCCATCAGTGAGGGCGGACCGAGCTCCTACAATGAGCAGTTCTTC,.,TRBJ2-1,TRBV10-3
CASSSAGWGYTF,TGTGCCAGCAGTTCGGCCGGCTGGGGCTACACCTTC,.,TRBJ1-2,TRBV28
CASSLKQGAAYEQYF,TGTGCCAGCAGCCTAAAACAGGGGGCGGCCTACGAGCAGTACTTC,TRBD1,TRBJ2-7,TRBV2
CASSSTGAGNYEQYF,TGTGCCAGCAGTTCGACAGGGGCCGGGAACTACGAGCAGTACTTC,TRBD1,TRBJ2-7,TRBV6-2/TRBV6-3
CASSSGTGSYEQYF,TGTGCCAGTAGTTCCGGGACAGGGTCCTACGAGCAGTACTTC,TRBD1,TRBJ2-7,TRBV19
CASPPSGRAGETQYF,TGTGCCAGCCCCCCTAGCGGGAGGGCCGGGGAGACCCAGTACTTC,TRBD2,TRBJ2-5,TRBV28
CASSQETRTRRNEQFF,TGCGCCAGCAGCCAAGAAACACGGACTAGGAGAAATGAGCAGTTCTTC,TRBD2,TRBJ2-1,TRBV4-3
CASSPWDRDEKLFF,TGTGCCAGCAGTCCCTGGGACAGGGATGAAAAACTGTTTTTT,TRBD1,TRBJ1-4,TRBV28
CASSLPRSINEKLFF,TGTGCCAGCAGCCTTCCGAGATCCATAAATGAAAAACTGTTTTTT,.,TRBJ1-4,TRBV5-6
CASNKLDSNTEAFF,TGTGCCAGCAATAAACTGGACAGTAACACTGAAGCTTTCTTT,.,TRBJ1-1,TRBV6-5
CASAQRDTEAFF,TGTGCCAGCGCTCAAAGGGACACTGAAGCTTTCTTT,.,TRBJ1-1,TRBV27
CSVGGGETYEQYF,TGCAGCGTTGGAGGGGGTGAAACCTACGAGCAGTACTTC,.,TRBJ2-7,TRBV29-1